This T cell receptor beta chain was found in a study of vaccination effects on CD4 cells after COVID-19. CD4+ T cells were isolated after nine to ten days of culture. Subjects were given two BNT162b2 or mRNA-1273 vaccine doses. Germline V gives CDR1 MNHNY, CDR2 SVGAGI (reference sequence). V gave up 0 bases and J gave up 2 bases, with 13 bases separating them. This CDR3 contains 16 residues. The protocol was immunoSEQ multiplex PCR, while the TCRdb copy is restricted to in-frame clones and leaves out a portion. The table lists fewer than 60,000 clones, approximately 72% of them singletons. Concerning this clone: Its antigen remains unknown.

The clonotype comes from a human donor who received a COVID-19 vaccine. The sample here was CD4+ T cells from PBMCs cultured without peptide, taken after COVID-19 vaccination. V is TRBV6-6 and J is TRBJ1-2; maybe TRBD1 (5 bases). The CDR3 DNA is TGTGCCAGCAGTTACTCGAGGGGTGCGGCGAACTATGGCTACACCTTC. It yields the protein CASSYSRGAANYGYTF.